The T cell receptor beta chain under discussion was sequenced for a study of shared clonotypes between healthy human individuals (dated by TCRdb to the early 2020s). General notes on the study: The cohort included a few men and two women between 18 and 49 years of age. Per donor, three plates each were used for CD4 naive and CD4 memory, two for CD8 naive, and one for CD8 memory. To estimate repertoire size and how much clonotypes are shared between individuals, the study performed deep sequencing of blood TCR repertoires from a few healthy adults. Different laboratories and diverse techniques were used to prepare libraries and sequence TCR repertoires, to increase sequencing depth and limit assay-specific biases. Leukapheresis yielded between about 0.8 and 9.5 billion PBMCs per donor.

Broad study findings and their caveats: Naive subsets generally had larger estimated clonotype richness than memory subsets. Sampling was restricted to blood, and TCR repertoires in tissue are likely to differ from TCR repertoires in blood. Based on pairwise subsampling, the degree of clonotype sharing among donors was expected to be affected by sequencing depth. Clonotypes shared by all four sorted-subset donors showed higher generation probabilities than non-shared clonotypes. Because the study included a small number of donors, the genetic and exposure-history diversity represented was limited. About 5% of naive CD4, around 3.6% of naive CD8, 2% to 2.5% of memory CD4, and around 0.42% of memory CD8 clonotypes were shared across several donors. Rarefaction of sorted-subset datasets indicated incomplete sequencing despite the large sequencing depth.

Details on this clone: Its antigen has not been determined. Base qualities are not recorded, but no much larger clone differs from it by a single base.

CD8 naive samples were obtained by positive selection for CCR7 among CD45RO-negative cells, yielding a CD45RA+CCR7+ population from which TemRA cells were excluded. Donors were healthy HIV-negative adults with no recently reported acute infections or vaccinations. Only Caucasian adults living in Nashville, Tennessee, USA were represented among the donors. After blood collection by leukapheresis, PBMCs were isolated using Ficoll-Histopaque density gradient centrifugation and then cryopreserved in the vapor phase of liquid nitrogen. Purity and quantity of every magnetically sorted T cell population were checked by analytical flow cytometry. Each sorted fraction had its genomic DNA isolated and then quantified by UV absorbance on a Nanodrop 2000c. TCR CDR3 regions were amplified from genomic DNA by multiplex PCR using the deep immunoSEQ assay. Extracted genomic DNA from each cell subset was distributed evenly across all wells of several immunoSEQ 96-well plates, and each plate was treated as a replicate. For sorted subsets, each replicate PCR was loaded with roughly 190 ng genomic DNA, equivalent to 30,000 or so T cell genomes. The purified libraries were quantified using a Qubit 3.0 fluorometer, sized with a Bioanalyzer 2100, and then quantified again using the KAPA Library Quantification kit. Every immunoSEQ 96-well plate was sequenced on a dedicated single-read 150-cycle Illumina NextSeq 550 flow cell. From the authors' description of their analysis: The immunoSEQ output contained only junctional sequences without quality scores, so filtering could not match that applied to full-length reads. To assign V/J genes and CDR3, sequences were annotated against IMGT germline references using PyIR, a Python wrapper for IgBLAST v1.9. Reads were filtered out if the reads had weak V/J assignments (E-value above 1e-6), no CDR3, stop codons, out-of-frame junctions, or ambiguous translated residues. A V3J clonotype was defined by an identical inferred V gene, J gene, and CDR3 amino acid sequence. To compute the percentage overlap between repertoires, the number of shared unique clonotypes was divided by the size of the smaller repertoire. RTK rarefaction, the Chao1 estimator, and Recon v2.1 estimates of unobserved clonotypes were used to assess repertoire richness. OLGA was used to compute generation probabilities for all TCRbeta clonotypes that the gDNA method yielded from a few donors. TCRdb carries this immuneACCESS record with in-frame sequences only. Its versions omit some clonotypes, under half of them owing to an unresolved V gene in the studies checked, with the rest unexplained. V and J calls plus clone size are reproduced from that table; the DNA served to infer D and trimming. The sample table lists hundreds of thousands of clones, 95% of them with a count of one. Of the sample, over 0.1% is held by the ten largest clones.

The clonotype was recovered from a young woman in good health. Material for sequencing was naive CD8+ T cells sorted from blood. According to the study, the label for this sample's cell subset or site signals: CD45RA+CCR7+.

The nucleotide sequence is TGTGCCAGCAGCTTAGGGCCCCCAGCCTACGAGCAGTACTTC. This sequence encodes CASSLGPPAYEQYF. The chain was built from TRBV7-9 and TRBJ2-5, with no reliable assignment of the D segment. The better agreement between TRBJ2-7 and the DNA end casts doubt on the J call. CDR1 and CDR2, per the germline V gene (reference sequence), are SEHNR and FQNEAQ. Taken from cysteine to phenylalanine, the CDR3 has 14 residues. CDR3 DNA only is kept here, 42 bases in frame from base 1.